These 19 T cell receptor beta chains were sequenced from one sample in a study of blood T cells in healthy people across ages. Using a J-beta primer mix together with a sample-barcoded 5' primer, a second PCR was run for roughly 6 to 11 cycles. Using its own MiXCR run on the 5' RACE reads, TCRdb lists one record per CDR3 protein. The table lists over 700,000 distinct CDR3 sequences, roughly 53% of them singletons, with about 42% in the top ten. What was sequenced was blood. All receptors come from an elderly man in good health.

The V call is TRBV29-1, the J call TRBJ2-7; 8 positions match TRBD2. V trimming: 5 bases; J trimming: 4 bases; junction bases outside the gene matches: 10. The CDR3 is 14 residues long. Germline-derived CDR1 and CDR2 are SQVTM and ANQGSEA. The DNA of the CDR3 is TGCAGCGTTATGAATAGCGGGAAGGAGTACGAGCAGTACTTC. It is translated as CSVMNSGKEYEQYF.

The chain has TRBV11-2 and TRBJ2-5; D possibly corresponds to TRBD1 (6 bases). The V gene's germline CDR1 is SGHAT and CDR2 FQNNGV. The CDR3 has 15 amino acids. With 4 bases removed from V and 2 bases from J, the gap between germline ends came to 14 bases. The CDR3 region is CASSSGQKPQETQYF. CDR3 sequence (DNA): TGTGCCAGCAGCTCCGGACAGAAACCTCAAGAGACCCAGTACTTC.

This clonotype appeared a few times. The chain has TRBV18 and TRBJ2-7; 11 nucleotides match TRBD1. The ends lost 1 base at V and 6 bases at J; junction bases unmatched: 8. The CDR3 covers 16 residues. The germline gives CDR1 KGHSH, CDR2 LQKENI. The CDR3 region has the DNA TGTGCCAGCTCACCACTACCCGGACAGGGGGCAATCGAGCAGTACTTC. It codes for CASSPLPGQGAIEQYF.

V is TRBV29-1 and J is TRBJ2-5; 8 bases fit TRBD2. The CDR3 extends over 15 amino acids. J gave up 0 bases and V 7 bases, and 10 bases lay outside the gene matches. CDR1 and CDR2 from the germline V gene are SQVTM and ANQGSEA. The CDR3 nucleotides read TGCAGCGGGGCTTTTAGCGGGACGGACCAAGAGACCCAGTACTTC. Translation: CSGAFSGTDQETQYF. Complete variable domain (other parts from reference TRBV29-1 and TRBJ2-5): SAVISQKPSRDICQRGTSLTIQCQVDSQVTMMFWYRQQPGQSLTLIATANQGSEATYESGFVIDKFPISRPNLTFSTLTVSNMSPEDSSIYLCSGAFSGTDQETQYFGPGTRLLVL.

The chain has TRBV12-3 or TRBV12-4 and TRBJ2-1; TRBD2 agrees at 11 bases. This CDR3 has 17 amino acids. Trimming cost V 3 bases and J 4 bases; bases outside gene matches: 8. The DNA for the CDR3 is TGTGCCAGCAGTTTCATGGGGACTAGCGGCCGTTACAATGAGCAGTTCTTC. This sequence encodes CASSFMGTSGRYNEQFF.

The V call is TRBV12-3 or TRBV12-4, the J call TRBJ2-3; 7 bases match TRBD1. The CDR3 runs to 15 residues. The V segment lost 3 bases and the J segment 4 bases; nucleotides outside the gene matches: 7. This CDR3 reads CASSFLGQRSDTQYF. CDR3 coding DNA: TGTGCCAGCAGTTTTCTGGGACAGAGATCAGATACGCAGTATTTT.

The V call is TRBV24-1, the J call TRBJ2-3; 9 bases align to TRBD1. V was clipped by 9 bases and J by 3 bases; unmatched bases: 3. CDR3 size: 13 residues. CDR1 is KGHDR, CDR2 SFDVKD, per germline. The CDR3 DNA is TGTGCCACCGGGGGACAGGGAACAGATACGCAGTATTTT. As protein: CATGGQGTDTQYF.

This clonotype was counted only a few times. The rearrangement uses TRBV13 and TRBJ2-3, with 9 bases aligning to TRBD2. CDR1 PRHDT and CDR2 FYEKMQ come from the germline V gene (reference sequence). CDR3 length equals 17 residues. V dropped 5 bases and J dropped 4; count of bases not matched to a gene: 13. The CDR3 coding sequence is TGTGCCAGCAGCGCCCGTTTAGGCGGGAGGGCGTCAGATACGCAGTATTTT. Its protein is CASSARLGGRASDTQYF.

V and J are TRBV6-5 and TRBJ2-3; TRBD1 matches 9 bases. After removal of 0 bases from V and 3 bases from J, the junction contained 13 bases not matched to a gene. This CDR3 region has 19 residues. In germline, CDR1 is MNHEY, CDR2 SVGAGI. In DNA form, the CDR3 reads TGTGCCAGCAGTTACTCGCAAATTATCAGGGACAGGGAGACAGATACGCAGTATTTT. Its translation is CASSYSQIIRDRETDTQYF.

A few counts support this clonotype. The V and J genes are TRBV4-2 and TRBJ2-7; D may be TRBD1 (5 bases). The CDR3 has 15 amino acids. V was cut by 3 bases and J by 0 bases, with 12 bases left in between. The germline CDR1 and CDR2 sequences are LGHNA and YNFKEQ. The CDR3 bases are TGTGCCAGCAGCCACCCTTCAGGGATCTCCTACGAGCAGTACTTC. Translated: CASSHPSGISYEQYF.

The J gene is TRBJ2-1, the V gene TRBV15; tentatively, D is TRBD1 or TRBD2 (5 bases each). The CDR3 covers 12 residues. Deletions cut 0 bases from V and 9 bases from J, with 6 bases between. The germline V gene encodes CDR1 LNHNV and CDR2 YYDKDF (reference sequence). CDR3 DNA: TGTGCCACCAGCAGAGAGGGGGTTGAGCAGTTCTTC. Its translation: CATSREGVEQFF.

The CDR3 sequence is CASSTGRGGRHRYAYF. Written as DNA, the CDR3 is TGTGCCAGCAGTACCGGGAGGGGGGGGCGGCACAGATACGCGTATTTT. The chain couples TRBV12-3 or TRBV12-4 to TRBJ2-3, with 8 bases identical to TRBD2. The junction had 21 bases not matched to a gene; V was cut back by 5 bases and J by 14 bases. The CDR3 runs 16 residues.

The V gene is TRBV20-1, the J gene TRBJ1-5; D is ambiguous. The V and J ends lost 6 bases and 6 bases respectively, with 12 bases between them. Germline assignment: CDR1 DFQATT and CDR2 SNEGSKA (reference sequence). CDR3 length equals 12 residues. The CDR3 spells CSATVGIQPQHF. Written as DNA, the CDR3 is TGCAGTGCCACCGTCGGAATTCAGCCCCAGCATTTT.

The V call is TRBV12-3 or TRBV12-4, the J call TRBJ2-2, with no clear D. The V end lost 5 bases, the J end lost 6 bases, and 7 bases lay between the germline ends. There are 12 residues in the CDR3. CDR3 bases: TGTGCCAGCAGTGGTATCCCCGGGGAGCTGTTTTTT. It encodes CASSGIPGELFF.

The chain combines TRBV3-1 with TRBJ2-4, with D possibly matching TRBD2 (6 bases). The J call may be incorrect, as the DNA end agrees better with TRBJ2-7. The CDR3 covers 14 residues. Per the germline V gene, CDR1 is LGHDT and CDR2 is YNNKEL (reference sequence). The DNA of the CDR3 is TGTGCCAGCAGCCCCCAACTAGCACGGGACGAGCAGTACTTC. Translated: CASSPQLARDEQYF.

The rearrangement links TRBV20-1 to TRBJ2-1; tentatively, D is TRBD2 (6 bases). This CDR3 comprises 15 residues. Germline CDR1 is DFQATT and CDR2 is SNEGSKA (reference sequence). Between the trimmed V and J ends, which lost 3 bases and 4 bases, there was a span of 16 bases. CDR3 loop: CSASVGSGPYNEQFF. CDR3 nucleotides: TGCAGTGCTAGTGTCGGTAGCGGACCGTACAATGAGCAGTTCTTC.

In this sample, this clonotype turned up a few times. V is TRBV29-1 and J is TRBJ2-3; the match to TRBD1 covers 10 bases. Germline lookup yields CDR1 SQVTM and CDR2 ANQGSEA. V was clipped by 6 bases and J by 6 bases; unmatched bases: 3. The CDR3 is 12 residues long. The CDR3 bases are TGCAGCGTCGGGACAGGGGCGGATACGCAGTATTTT. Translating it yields CSVGTGADTQYF.

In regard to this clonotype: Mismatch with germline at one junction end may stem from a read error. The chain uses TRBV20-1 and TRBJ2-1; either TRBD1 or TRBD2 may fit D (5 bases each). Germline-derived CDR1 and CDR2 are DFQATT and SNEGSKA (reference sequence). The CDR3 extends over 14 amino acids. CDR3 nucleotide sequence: TGTAGTGCTAAATGGGACCCCCGCACGAATGAGCAGTTCTTC. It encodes CSAKWDPRTNEQFF.

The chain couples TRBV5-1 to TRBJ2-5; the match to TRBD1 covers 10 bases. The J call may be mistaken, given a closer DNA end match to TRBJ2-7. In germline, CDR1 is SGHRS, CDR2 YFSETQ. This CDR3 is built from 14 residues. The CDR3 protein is CASSRTGGGNEQYF. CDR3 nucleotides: TGCGCCAGCAGCCGGACAGGGGGAGGCAACGAGCAGTACTTC.